The rows below give T cell receptor beta chains drawn from one sample of a study of CD8+CD57+ T cells in acquired aplastic anemia. Each CDR3 protein gets one entry after TCRdb re-called the reads with MiXCR. The sample holds some 150,000 distinct CDR3 sequences, about 45% seen once. The sequencing input was sorted CD4+, CD8+, or CD8+CD57+ T cells (not recorded which) from PBMCs. These TCRs come from a human donor with aplastic anemia. CDR3s include the opening cysteine and the closing phenylalanine or tryptophan. D genes are given only for firm matches. The listing skips clone size in some rows; elsewhere it reads once, few, many or a size class.

TRBD2 | TRBJ2-1 | 15 | many | TRBV12-3/TRBV12-4 | CASSWGSGDANEQFF | TGTGCCAGCAGCTGGGGGAGCGGGGACGCAAATGAGCAGTTCTTC
TRBD1 | TRBJ1-2 | 15 | few | TRBV2 | CASRQGIGLNYGYTF | TGTGCCAGTCGACAGGGGATAGGTCTCAACTATGGCTACACCTTC
- | TRBJ1-6 | 13 | few | TRBV7-9 | CASSLVQDSPLHF | TGTGCCAGCAGCTTAGTTCAGGACTCACCCCTCCACTTT
- | TRBJ1-4 | 14 | many | TRBV6-5 | CASSYGRGGEKLFF | TGTGCCAGCAGTTACGGGAGGGGTGGTGAAAAACTGTTTTTT
TRBD1 | TRBJ2-5 | 18 | - | TRBV15 | CATSRRAGTGAVLETQYF | TGTGCCACCAGCAGAAGAGCCGGGACAGGGGCTGTTTTGGAGACCCAGTACTTC
- | TRBJ1-3 | 11 | - | TRBV20-1 | CSASAGNTIYF | TGCAGTGCTAGTGCTGGAAACACCATATATTTT
TRBD1 | TRBJ1-2 | 13 | - | TRBV7-3 | CTSSLGQGVGYTF | TGTACCAGCAGCCTCGGACAGGGTGTAGGCTACACCTTC
- | TRBJ2-3 | 13 | many | TRBV19 | CASSIGGLDTQYF | TGTGCCAGTAGTATAGGGGGATTGGATACGCAGTATTTT
TRBD1 | TRBJ2-1 | 16 | many | TRBV2 | CASRDTGTGYPRPQFF | TGTGCCAGCAGGGACACCGGGACAGGTTACCCTCGTCCGCAGTTCTTC
- | TRBJ2-2 | 11 | once | TRBV15 | CATADTGELFF | TGTGCCACCGCAGACACCGGGGAGCTGTTTTTT
- | TRBJ2-1 | 16 | - | TRBV4-2 | CASTKRVGPYGYEQFF | TGTGCCAGCACCAAGAGAGTTGGACCCTATGGATATGAGCAGTTCTTC
TRBD1 | TRBJ2-7 | 14 | many | TRBV19 | CASSIGQGDNEQYF | TGTGCCAGTAGTATCGGACAGGGGGACAACGAGCAGTACTTC
- | TRBJ1-1 | 14 | - | TRBV12-3/TRBV12-4 | CASSLTGRISEAFF | TGTGCCAGCAGTTTGACAGGTCGAATATCTGAAGCTTTCTTT
- | TRBJ1-1 | 13 | - | TRBV14 | CASSWTHNTEAFF | TGTGCCAGCAGCTGGACACATAACACTGAAGCTTTCTTT
- | TRBJ2-3 | 12 | - | TRBV9 | CASSVATDTQYF | TGTGCCAGCAGCGTAGCTACAGATACGCAGTATTTT
TRBD2 | TRBJ2-3 | 16 | - | TRBV2 | CASRALSSGGAPRQYF | TGTGCCAGCAGAGCCCTATCCAGCGGGGGGGCCCCTCGGCAGTATTTT
- | TRBJ1-2 | 14 | - | TRBV12-5 | CASGLVPRAYGYTF | TGTGCTAGTGGTTTGGTACCGAGGGCCTATGGCTACACCTTC
- | TRBJ1-6 | 15 | - | TRBV6-5 | CASSFGTSGGSPLHF | TGTGCCAGCAGTTTCGGGACTAGCGGGGGGTCACCCCTCCACTTT
TRBD1 | TRBJ1-1 | 12 | many | TRBV6-1 | CATGQSSTEAFF | TGTGCCACGGGACAGTCTTCCACTGAAGCTTTCTTT
TRBD1 | TRBJ1-2 | 14 | - | TRBV15 | CATSRDQGGNGYTF | TGTGCCACCAGCAGAGATCAAGGGGGCAATGGCTACACCTTC
- | TRBJ2-5 | 13 | many | TRBV7-8 | CASSLNGKETQYF | TGTGCCAGCAGCTTAAACGGAAAAGAGACCCAGTACTTC
TRBD1 | TRBJ2-5 | 12 | - | TRBV2 | CASFTGAETQYF | TGTGCCAGTTTTACAGGGGCGGAGACCCAGTACTTC
- | TRBJ2-7 | 15 | - | TRBV7-8 | CASSPRWEAGYEQYF | TGTGCCAGCAGCCCCCGATGGGAAGCAGGATACGAGCAGTACTTC
- | TRBJ2-2 | 14 | - | TRBV7-3 | CASSLPGVTGELFF | TGTGCCAGCAGCTTGCCAGGGGTTACCGGGGAGCTGTTTTTT
TRBD2 | TRBJ2-2 | 13 | - | TRBV7-6 | CASSSGLAGELFF | TGTGCCAGCAGTTCTGGACTAGCCGGGGAGCTGTTTTTT
- | TRBJ2-3 | 13 | many | TRBV12-3/TRBV12-4 | CASRGEKRDTQYF | TGTGCCAGCAGGGGGGAAAAGAGGGATACGCAGTATTTT
- | TRBJ1-1 | 12 | once | TRBV2 | CASVEGYTEAFF | TGTGCCAGCGTTGAGGGGTACACTGAAGCTTTCTTT
TRBD1 | TRBJ1-2 | 14 | many | TRBV9 | CASSVWDRVDGYTF | TGTGCCAGCAGCGTATGGGACAGGGTGGATGGCTACACCTTC